One and the same sample provided the 32 T cell receptor beta chains below, sequenced in a study of T cell repertoires in cytomegalovirus infection. A single record per CDR3 protein comes from TCRdb applying MiXCR to the reads. In the table there are about 920,000 distinct CDR3 sequences, 30% to 40% of which are singletons. Their antigens remain unidentified. Sequencing was performed on cultured CD8+ T cells from PBMCs, taken from culture after CMV antigen stimulation. The receptors shown here come from a human donor in good health (CMV status not recorded). Some clones in this sample may be carry-over from other donors' samples.

The rearrangement links TRBV14 to TRBJ2-3; D unresolved. The CDR3 contains 14 residues. CDR1 SGHDN and CDR2 FVKESK come from the germline V gene. V shed 3 bases and J shed 10 bases, with 17 bases lying between them. As DNA, the CDR3 is TGTGCCAGCAGCCACCCCCTTCTGGATCCATCGCAGTATTTT. Translating gives CASSHPLLDPSQYF.

In this sample, this clonotype turned up many times. V is TRBV7-2 and J is TRBJ2-7, with a possible D match to TRBD2 (6 bases). Germline CDR1 and CDR2: SGHTA and FQGNSA. V was pared by 5 bases and J by 6 bases, with 17 bases between. CDR3 size: 14 residues. The CDR3: CASSPAGQTPEQYV. The CDR3, as DNA: TGTGCCAGCAGCCCGGCGGGGCAGACCCCCGAGCAGTACGTC.

The sample holds a few counts of this clonotype. The chain carries TRBV12-3 or TRBV12-4 and TRBJ1-2, with a tentative D call TRBD1 (6 bases). The CDR3 is 15 residues long. The V and J ends lost 6 bases and 4 bases respectively, with 18 bases between them. The chain's CDR3 is CASSSGGGGVYGYTF. As DNA, the CDR3 is TGTGCCAGCAGCTCGGGAGGAGGGGGGGTCTATGGCTACACCTTC.

The sample holds a few counts of this clonotype. The chain couples TRBV12-3 or TRBV12-4 to TRBJ2-2; 9 nucleotides line up with TRBD1. The CDR3 contains 15 residues. After removal of 3 bases from V and 3 bases from J, the junction contained 2 bases not matched to a gene. For the CDR3, the DNA is TGTGCCAGCAGTTTTTGGACAGGGGACACCGGGGAGCTGTTTTTT. It codes for CASSFWTGDTGELFF.

This clonotype has only a few counts. The chain uses TRBV7-2 and TRBJ1-1; D gene unclear. This CDR3 is built from 15 residues. The V end was cut by 0 bases, the J end by 1 base, with 9 bases between. In germline, CDR1 is SGHTA, CDR2 FQGNSA. CDR3 residues: CASSLAPGRNTEAFF. CDR3 sequence (DNA): TGTGCCAGCAGCTTAGCGCCGGGCCGGAACACTGAAGCTTTCTTT.

The gene calls are TRBV9 and TRBJ1-2; 7 bases align to TRBD1. CDR1 SGDLS and CDR2 YYNGEE come from the germline V gene. This CDR3 has 14 amino acids. The V gene end was trimmed by 5 bases and the J gene end by 2 bases; junction bases not matched to a gene: 6. The CDR3 nucleotides are TGTGCCAGCAGGTCGGGACAGATCAACTATGGCTACACCTTC. Its translation: CASRSGQINYGYTF.

Here the CDR3 DNA reads TGTGCCAGCAGCTTGGATCCGGGACAGACGAACACCGGGGAGCTGTTTTTT. Its translation: CASSLDPGQTNTGELFF. V usage is TRBV5-6 and J usage is TRBJ2-2; the match to TRBD1 covers 7 bases. The CDR3 contains 17 residues. Germline assignment: CDR1 SGHDT and CDR2 YYEEEE. Unmatched junction bases numbered 5, after V lost 0 bases and J lost 0 bases. The full variable domain, in which reference TRBV5-6 and TRBJ2-2 provide the parts outside the CDR3, is DAGVTQSPTHLIKTRGQQVTLRCSPKSGHDTVSWYQQALGQGPQFIFQYYEEEERQRGNFPDRFSGHQFPNYSSELNVNALLLGDSALYLCASSLDPGQTNTGELFFGEGSRLTVL.

This clonotype was recorded only once. This rearrangement joins TRBV12-5 to TRBJ1-2, with TRBD1 matching 7 bases. The CDR3 extends over 14 amino acids. Germline V lookup: CDR1 LGHNT, CDR2 FRNRAP. V was clipped by 6 bases and J by 4 bases; unmatched bases: 8. The CDR3 loop is CASGEGARTYGYTF. The CDR3 DNA is TGTGCTAGTGGGGAGGGGGCGCGGACCTATGGCTACACCTTC.

The chain employs TRBV29-1 and TRBJ2-5; 7 nucleotides match TRBD2. The CDR3 is made up of 15 amino acids. Germline CDR1 and CDR2: SQVTM and ANQGSEA. V was pared by 0 bases and J by 4 bases, with 8 bases of the junction left unmatched. The CDR3 DNA reads TGCAGCGTTGAAGAGAGGCGGGGAGGGAGAGAGACCCAGTACTTC. Protein: CSVEERRGGRETQYF.

The V and J genes are TRBV11-2 and TRBJ2-3; 7 bases are shared with TRBD2. Germline assignment: CDR1 SGHAT and CDR2 FQNNGV. This CDR3 spans 15 amino acids. Trimming at V came to 4 bases and at J to 2 bases, leaving 6 bases not matched to a gene. The CDR3 sequence: CASSSQRGVTDTQYF. Written as DNA, the CDR3 is TGTGCCAGCAGCTCCCAGCGGGGAGTCACAGATACGCAGTATTTT.

Many counts were recorded for this clonotype. The chain joins TRBV12-3 or TRBV12-4 to TRBJ2-3; 7 bases line up with TRBD1. This CDR3 region has 16 residues. V was pared by 7 bases and J by 2 bases, with 12 bases of the junction left unmatched. CDR3 bases: TGTGCCAGCACCTATTTGTGGACAGGCCTCACAGATACGCAGTATTTT. This translates into CASTYLWTGLTDTQYF.

The rearrangement joins TRBV10-1 to TRBJ2-1; unclear D gene. V was clipped by 6 bases and J by 5 bases, with 11 bases between them. This CDR3 comprises 13 residues. Germline V gene sequence: CDR1 WNHNN, CDR2 SYGVQD (reference sequence). CDR3 DNA: TGCGCCAGCAGCCCCGGACCGCACAATGAGCAGTTCTTC. Its translation is CASSPGPHNEQFF.

This chain connects TRBV12-3 or TRBV12-4 to TRBJ2-1; no reliable D call. V dropped 9 bases and J dropped 10 bases, with 19 bases sitting between them. The CDR3 length is 13 residues. The CDR3 sequence: CASTHGGVEEQFF. Here the CDR3 DNA reads TGTGCCAGTACCCATGGCGGCGTAGAAGAGCAGTTCTTC.

The V gene is TRBV20-1, the J gene TRBJ1-1, with D possibly TRBD1 on 5 matching bases. Per the germline V gene, CDR1 is DFQATT and CDR2 is SNEGSKA (reference sequence). Trimming cost V 0 bases and J 1 base, with 12 bases left between them. There are 15 residues in the CDR3. The CDR3 bases are TGCAGTGCTAGAGATGTGGGACTTCGGAACACTGAAGCTTTCTTT. As protein: CSARDVGLRNTEAFF.

The chain recombines TRBV6-2 or TRBV6-3 with TRBJ1-2, with 7 bases matching TRBD1. The germline gives CDR1 MNHEY, CDR2 SVGEGT. Unmatched junction bases numbered 5, after V lost 5 bases and J lost 5 bases. This CDR3 is built from 13 residues. CDR3 sequence (DNA): TGTGCCAGCAGTGGACAGGCTACATATGGCTACACCTTC. Translating it yields CASSGQATYGYTF.

This clonotype was seen more than once but under ten times. The chain has TRBV19 and TRBJ1-2; TRBD1 is a possible D gene (6 bases). Trimming left V 3 bases short and J 6 bases short, with 20 bases between. Germline V CDR1 and CDR2: LNHDA, SQIVND (reference sequence). CDR3 length: 16 amino acids. This chain's CDR3 is CASSIPGTRVLDGYTF. CDR3 nucleotides: TGTGCCAGTAGTATCCCCGGGACACGAGTGCTCGATGGCTACACCTTC.

The CDR3: CSARNPWNNSNQPQHF. The CDR3 region has the DNA TGCAGTGCTAGAAACCCATGGAATAATAGCAATCAGCCCCAGCATTTT. The rearrangement uses TRBV20-1 and TRBJ1-5; D gene ambiguous. Germline V CDR1 and CDR2: DFQATT, SNEGSKA (reference sequence). Trimming took off 2 bases at V and 0 bases at J, with 14 bases between the two ends. The CDR3 has 16 residues.

This clonotype has a handful of counts. The rearrangement uses TRBV19 and TRBJ1-5; possible D gene TRBD1, 5 bases. Germline V gene data show CDR1 as LNHDA and CDR2 as SQIVND (reference sequence). The CDR3 runs 14 residues. The V end was cut by 7 bases, the J end by 0 bases, with 10 bases between. Here the CDR3 reads CASTAGLSNQPQHF. The CDR3 region has the DNA TGTGCCAGTACCGCAGGGCTTAGCAATCAGCCCCAGCATTTT. The full variable domain, in which reference TRBV19 and TRBJ1-5 provide the parts outside the CDR3, is DGGITQSPKYLFRKEGQNVTLSCEQNLNHDAMYWYRQDPGQGLRLIYYSQIVNDFQKGDIAEGYSVSREKKESFPLTVTSAQKNPTAFYLCASTAGLSNQPQHFGDGTRLSIL.

The chain recombines TRBV3-1 with TRBJ2-5; 14 bases match TRBD2. Germline trimming cut 8 bases from V and 0 bases from J; bases unmatched to any gene: 2. This CDR3 has 15 residues. Per germline, CDR1 LGHDT and CDR2 YNNKEL (reference sequence). In DNA, the CDR3 is TGTGCCAGCCGGACTAGCGGGGGGTACCAAGAGACCCAGTACTTC. Translating it yields CASRTSGGYQETQYF.

This chain connects TRBV5-3 to TRBJ1-1; D possibly corresponds to TRBD1 (5 bases). TRBV5-3 is identified as an open reading frame with a role that is uncertain. The CDR3 extends over 15 amino acids. With 8 bases removed from V and 3 bases from J, the gap between germline ends came to 20 bases. The DNA for the CDR3 is TGTGCCAGCAGCCCTGGGCCAGGGAGGGACACTGAAGCTTTCTTT. Its translation is CASSPGPGRDTEAFF.

This clonotype was counted between two and nine times. V and J are TRBV7-8 and TRBJ2-5, with unresolved D. The CDR3 has 15 amino acids. V was cut by 6 bases and J by 1 base, with 15 bases left in between. Germline V gene data show CDR1 as SGHVS and CDR2 as FQNEAQ. The DNA of the CDR3 is TGTGCCAGCAGTCCTATTGGCCCACCCCAAGAGACCCAGTACTTC. Protein product: CASSPIGPPQETQYF.

This sequence joins TRBV7-9 and TRBJ2-3; TRBD1 might be the D (5 bases). CDR1 is SEHNR and CDR2 is FQNEAQ in the germline V gene (reference sequence). Deletions cut 4 bases from V and 3 bases from J, with 14 bases between. The CDR3 spans 15 residues. The CDR3 sequence: CASSSRREMTDTQYF. DNA of the CDR3: TGTGCCAGCAGCTCACGCAGGGAAATGACAGATACGCAGTATTTT.

This clonotype was observed a few times. The chain carries TRBV6-5 and TRBJ2-5; D is unclear. Trimming removed 2 bases at V and 4 bases at J, with 20 bases between. The CDR3 contains 17 residues. From germline, CDR1 is MNHEY and CDR2 SVGAGI. The CDR3 loop is CASSYPRGREGGETQYF. Written as DNA, the CDR3 is TGTGCCAGCAGTTACCCCCGAGGAAGGGAAGGCGGAGAGACCCAGTACTTC.

This clonotype was observed many times. The J gene is TRBJ1-1, the V gene TRBV7-6; D gene uncertain. Trimming shortened V by 1 base and J by 1 base, and 7 bases separated the two germline ends. This CDR3 comprises 14 residues. CDR1 and CDR2 from the germline V gene are SGHVS and FNYEAQ. The CDR3 loop is CASSLGHSNTEAFF. CDR3 nucleotides: TGTGCCAGCAGCTTAGGGCACTCGAACACTGAAGCTTTCTTT.

The gene calls are TRBV28 and TRBJ2-7; TRBD1 is a possible D gene (6 bases). V was clipped by 3 bases and J by 4 bases, with 13 bases between them. The CDR3 is 14 amino acids. From germline, CDR1 is MDHEN and CDR2 SYDVKM. CDR3 loop: CASSLENRDYEQYV. CDR3 coding DNA: TGTGCCAGCAGTTTGGAAAACAGGGATTACGAGCAGTACGTC.

Note on this clonotype: At one end, the junction sequence differs from germline, possibly due to a read error. This chain joins TRBV3-1 and TRBJ2-1, with 10 positions matching TRBD2. This CDR3 spans 21 amino acids. Looked up from germline, CDR1 is LGHDT and CDR2 is YNNKEL (reference sequence). The CDR3 spells CAGSQDPPGVAGGGNYNEQFF. CDR3 bases: TGTGCCGGCAGCCAAGACCCCCCCGGGGTAGCGGGGGGCGGGAACTACAATGAGCAGTTCTTC.

The chain couples TRBV4-1 to TRBJ1-5; tentatively, D is TRBD1 (6 bases). Trimming left V 3 bases short and J 6 bases short, with 12 bases between. This CDR3 has 14 residues. Germline values: CDR1 MGHRA, CDR2 YSYEKL. CDR3 sequence: CASSHIQGTQPQHF. The CDR3 nucleotides read TGCGCCAGCAGCCATATACAGGGAACTCAGCCCCAGCATTTT.

This chain joins TRBV12-3 or TRBV12-4 and TRBJ2-3; D remains unclear. Trimming left V 3 bases short and J 0 bases short, with 13 bases between. The CDR3 loop spans 16 amino acids. The CDR3: CASSFRATHSTDTQYF. The CDR3 nucleotides are TGTGCCAGCAGTTTTCGAGCTACACATAGCACAGATACGCAGTATTTT.

This clonotype was seen only a few times. The genes are TRBV6-5 and TRBJ2-5; no reliable D call. V was shortened by 3 bases and J by 5 bases, with 16 bases between the two germline ends. From germline, CDR1 is MNHEY and CDR2 SVGAGI. This CDR3 is built from 15 residues. The CDR3 spells CASSYGSEPPETQYF. The CDR3 DNA follows: TGTGCCAGCAGTTATGGCTCCGAACCCCCGGAGACCCAGTACTTC.

This clonotype was counted between two and nine times. This chain uses TRBV11-2 with TRBJ2-3; 7 bases line up with TRBD2. V lost 1 base, J lost 5 bases, and 6 bases stayed unmatched. The germline V gene encodes CDR1 SGHAT and CDR2 FQNNGV. CDR3 length: 15 residues. The DNA for the CDR3 is TGTGCCAGCAGCTTAGGACTGTGGGGGGGAGATACGCAGTATTTT. The encoded protein is CASSLGLWGGDTQYF.

This sequence joins TRBV5-1 and TRBJ1-2; the D is unclear. The CDR3 is made up of 11 amino acids. Germline V lookup: CDR1 SGHRS, CDR2 YFSETQ. Deletions cut 4 bases from V and 8 bases from J, with 9 bases between. CDR3 sequence reads: CASSHDGGYTF. Written as DNA, the CDR3 is TGCGCCAGCAGCCACGATGGGGGCTACACCTTC.

The CDR3 region has the DNA TGTGCCAGCAATCCGGGAAACAATTCACCCCTCCACTTT. The encoded protein is CASNPGNNSPLHF. The chain joins TRBV9 to TRBJ1-6; D uncertain. From germline, CDR1 is SGDLS and CDR2 YYNGEE. There are 13 residues in the CDR3. Deletions cut 6 bases from V and 7 bases from J, with 11 bases between. The whole variable domain, remainder taken from reference TRBV9 and TRBJ1-6, is DSGVTQTPKHLITATGQRVTLRCSPRSGDLSVYWYQQSLDQGLQFLIQYYNGEERAKGNILERFSAQQFPDLHSELNLSSLELGDSALYFCASNPGNNSPLHFGNGTRLTVT.